The sequence of this T cell receptor beta chain was determined in a study of CD8 T cells in ankylosing spondylitis. Points from the study as a whole: Some of the motif variants had earlier been found in reactive arthritis patients' fluid and blood. Within peripheral blood, clones linked to disease were CD8+ and relatively rare. About 8 highly homologous variants made up a TCR beta motif that seemed to typify ankylosing spondylitis blood. Reported data indicate significant enrichment of disease-linked clones within matched ankylosing spondylitis synovial fluid.

By quantitative 5'-RACE with molecular barcodes, the TCR beta libraries were made. A single record per CDR3 protein comes from TCRdb applying MiXCR to the 5' RACE reads. The repertoire holds around 490,000 distinct CDR3 sequences, with roughly 5% as singletons. CDR3 length: 14 residues. V dropped 0 bases and J dropped 4 bases, with 9 bases sitting between them. Germline CDR1 and CDR2: MNHEY and SVGEGT. This clonotype came up many times. Its antigen is not known. This clonotype originated in a male donor with ankylosing spondylitis. The sequencing input was blood, either unsorted or a sorted T cell fraction (not recorded which). The rearrangement joins TRBV6-2 or TRBV6-3 to TRBJ1-2; D possibly corresponds to TRBD1 (5 bases). The CDR3 here is CASSYSRGPYGYTF. The DNA for the CDR3 is TGTGCCAGCAGTTACTCGAGGGGTCCCTATGGCTACACCTTC.